This T cell receptor beta chain originates from a study of blood T cell repertoires in COVID-19. Using immunoSEQ multiplex PCR, the repertoire was profiled, and TCRdb retains in-frame clones only, with some absent. The sample lists 330,000 or so clones, roughly 90% occurring once. Two negative PCRs, clearance, or symptom resolution characterized the recovered Cohort 3 donors. The germline gives CDR1 MNHEY, CDR2 SMNVEV (reference sequence). With V trimmed by 5 bases and J by 5 bases, 7 bases remained unmatched. The CDR3 runs 16 residues. Specimen: PBMCs or T cells enriched from blood (not recorded which). The clonotype originates from a woman aged 25-40 years who had recovered from COVID-19. The genes are TRBV27 and TRBJ2-1, with 12 bases aligning to TRBD2. The CDR3: CASSTTSGSFDNEQFF. The CDR3, as DNA: TGTGCCAGCAGTACGACTAGCGGGAGTTTTGACAATGAGCAGTTCTTC.